This record looks at one T cell receptor beta chain sequence and its context. The participants were between 18 and 89 years old and came from some 23 US areas. How the authors handled the data: From reference gene primer amplification, estimates of nucleated cell counts were derived. Measured with immunoSEQ multiplex PCR; TCRdb has only the in-frame clones, and not every one. The V and J calls and the clone size are those of that table, but D and trimming were determined from the DNA. The profile shows under 300,000 clones, roughly 93% of them singletons. This record comes from a study of blood T cell repertoires in COVID-19. Study-wide context: From the United States, Italy and Spain came samples of acute and convalescent COVID-19.

The sequence was collected from a woman in her thirties or forties with acute COVID-19. The sequenced sample was PBMCs or T cells enriched from blood (not recorded which).

CDR3 protein: CASSARDRERTEAFF. The CDR3 nucleotides are TGTGCCAGCAGTGCTAGAGACAGGGAGCGGACTGAAGCTTTCTTT. The chain employs TRBV2 and TRBJ1-1; 7 positions match TRBD1. The V gene's germline CDR1 is SNHLY and CDR2 FYNNEI. This CDR3 region has 15 residues. With 4 bases clipped from V and 5 bases from J, the junction kept 10 bases outside the gene matches. Filled out from reference TRBV2 and TRBJ1-1, the complete variable domain reads EPEVTQTPSHQVTQMGQEVILRCVPISNHLYFYWYRQILGQKVEFLVSFYNNEISEKSEIFDDQFSVERPDGSNFTLKIRSTKLEDSAMYFCASSARDRERTEAFFGQGTRLTVV.